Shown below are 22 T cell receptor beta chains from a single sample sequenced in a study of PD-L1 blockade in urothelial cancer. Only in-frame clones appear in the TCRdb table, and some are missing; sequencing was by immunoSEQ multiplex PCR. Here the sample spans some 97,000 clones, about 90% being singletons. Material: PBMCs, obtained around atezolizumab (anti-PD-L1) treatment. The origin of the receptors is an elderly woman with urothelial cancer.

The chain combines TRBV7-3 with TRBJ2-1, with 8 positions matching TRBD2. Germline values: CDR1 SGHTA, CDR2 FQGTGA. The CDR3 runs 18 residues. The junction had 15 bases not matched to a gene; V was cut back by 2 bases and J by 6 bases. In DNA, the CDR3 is TGTGCCAGCAGCTTAGGGTTCGCGACTAGCGCCAATCTCAATGAGCAGTTCTTC. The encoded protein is CASSLGFATSANLNEQFF.

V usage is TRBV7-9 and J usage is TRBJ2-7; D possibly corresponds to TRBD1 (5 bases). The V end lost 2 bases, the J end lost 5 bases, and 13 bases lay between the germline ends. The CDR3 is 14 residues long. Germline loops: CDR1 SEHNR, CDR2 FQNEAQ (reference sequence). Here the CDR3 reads CASSLSVGAHEQYF. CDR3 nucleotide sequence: TGTGCCAGCAGCTTATCGGTAGGGGCCCACGAGCAGTACTTC.

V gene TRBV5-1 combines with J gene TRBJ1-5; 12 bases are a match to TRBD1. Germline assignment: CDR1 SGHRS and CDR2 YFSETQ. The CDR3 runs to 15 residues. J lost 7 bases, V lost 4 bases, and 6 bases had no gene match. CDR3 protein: CASSETGTGGQPQHF. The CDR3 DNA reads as TGCGCCAGCAGCGAAACCGGGACAGGGGGCCAGCCCCAGCATTTT.

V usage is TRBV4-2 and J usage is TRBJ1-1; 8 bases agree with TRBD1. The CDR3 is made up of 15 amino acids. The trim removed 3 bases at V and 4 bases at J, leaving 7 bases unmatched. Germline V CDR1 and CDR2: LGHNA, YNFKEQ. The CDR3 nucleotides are TGTGCCAGCAGCCAGTGGACAGGGAAGGCCACTGAAGCTTTCTTT. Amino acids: CASSQWTGKATEAFF.

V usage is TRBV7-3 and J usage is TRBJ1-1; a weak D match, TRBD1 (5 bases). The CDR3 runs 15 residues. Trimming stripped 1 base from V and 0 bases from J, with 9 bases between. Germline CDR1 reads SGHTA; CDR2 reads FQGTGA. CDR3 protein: CASSLMGQMNTEAFF. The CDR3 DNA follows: TGTGCCAGCAGCTTAATGGGGCAGATGAACACTGAAGCTTTCTTT.

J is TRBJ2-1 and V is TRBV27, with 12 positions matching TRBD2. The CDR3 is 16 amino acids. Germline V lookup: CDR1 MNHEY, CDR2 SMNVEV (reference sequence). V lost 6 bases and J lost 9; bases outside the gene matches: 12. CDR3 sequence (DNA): TGTGCCAGCAGCTCCCTCTGGACTAGCGGGATTATTGAGCAGTTCTTC. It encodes CASSSLWTSGIIEQFF.

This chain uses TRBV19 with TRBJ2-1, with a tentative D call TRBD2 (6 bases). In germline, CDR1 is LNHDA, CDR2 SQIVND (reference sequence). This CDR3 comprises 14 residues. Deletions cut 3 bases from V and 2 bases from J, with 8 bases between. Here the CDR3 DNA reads TGTGCCAGTAGTATTGCGGGAACCTACAATGAGCAGTTCTTC. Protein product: CASSIAGTYNEQFF.

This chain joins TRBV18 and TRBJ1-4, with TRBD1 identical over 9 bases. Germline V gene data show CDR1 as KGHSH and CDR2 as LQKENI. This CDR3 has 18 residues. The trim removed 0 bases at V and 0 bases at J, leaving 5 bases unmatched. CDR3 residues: CASSPPGQGHATNEKLFF. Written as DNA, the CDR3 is TGTGCCAGCTCACCACCGGGACAGGGACATGCAACTAATGAAAAACTGTTTTTT. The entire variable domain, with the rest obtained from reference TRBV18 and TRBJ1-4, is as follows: NAGVMQNPRHLVRRRGQEARLRCSPMKGHSHVYWYRQLPEEGLKFMVYLQKENIIDESGMPKERFSAEFPKEGPSILRIQQVVRGDSAAYFCASSPPGQGHATNEKLFFGSGTQLSVL.

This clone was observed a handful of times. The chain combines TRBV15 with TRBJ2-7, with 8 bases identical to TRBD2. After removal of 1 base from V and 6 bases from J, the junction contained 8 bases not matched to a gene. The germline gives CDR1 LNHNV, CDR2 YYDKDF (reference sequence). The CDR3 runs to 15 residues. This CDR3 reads CATSRAEREFSEQYF. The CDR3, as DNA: TGTGCCACCAGCAGAGCCGAGCGGGAGTTTAGCGAGCAGTACTTC. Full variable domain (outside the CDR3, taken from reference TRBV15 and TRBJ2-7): DAMVIQNPRYQVTQFGKPVTLSCSQTLNHNVMYWYQQKSSQAPKLLFHYYDKDFNNEADTPDNFQSRRPNTSFCFLDIRSPGLGDTAMYLCATSRAEREFSEQYFGPGTRLTVT.

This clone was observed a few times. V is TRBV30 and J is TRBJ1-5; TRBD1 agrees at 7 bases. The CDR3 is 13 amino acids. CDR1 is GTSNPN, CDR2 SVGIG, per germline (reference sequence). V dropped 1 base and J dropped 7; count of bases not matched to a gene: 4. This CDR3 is CAWSASGGQPQHF. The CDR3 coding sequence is TGTGCCTGGAGTGCGTCAGGGGGACAGCCCCAGCATTTT.

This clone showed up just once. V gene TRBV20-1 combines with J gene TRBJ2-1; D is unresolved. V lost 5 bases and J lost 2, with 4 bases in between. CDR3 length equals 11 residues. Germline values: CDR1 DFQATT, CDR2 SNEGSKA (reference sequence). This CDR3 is CSAGPYNEQFF. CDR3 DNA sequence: TGCAGTGCTGGCCCCTACAATGAGCAGTTCTTC.

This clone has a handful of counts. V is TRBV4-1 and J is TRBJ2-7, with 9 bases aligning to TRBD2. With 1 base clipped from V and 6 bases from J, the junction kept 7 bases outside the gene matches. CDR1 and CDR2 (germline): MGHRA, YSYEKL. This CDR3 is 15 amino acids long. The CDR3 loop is CASSQGISSGIEQYF. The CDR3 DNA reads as TGCGCCAGCAGCCAAGGTATATCTAGCGGGATCGAGCAGTACTTC.

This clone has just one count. The CDR3 is CASSLGRDYNEQFF. The CDR3, as DNA: TGCGCCAGCAGCTTGGGCAGGGATTACAATGAGCAGTTCTTC. The chain joins TRBV5-1 to TRBJ2-1; a possible D gene is TRBD1 (5 bases). The CDR3 length is 14 residues. The germline V gene encodes CDR1 SGHRS and CDR2 YFSETQ. With 0 bases removed from V and 4 bases from J, the gap between germline ends came to 8 bases.

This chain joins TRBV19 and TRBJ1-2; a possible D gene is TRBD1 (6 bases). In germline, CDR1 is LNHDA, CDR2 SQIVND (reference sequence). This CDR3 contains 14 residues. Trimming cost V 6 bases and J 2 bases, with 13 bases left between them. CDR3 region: CASSTRGTNYGYTF. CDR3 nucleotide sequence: TGTGCCAGTAGCACCAGGGGAACAAACTATGGCTACACCTTC. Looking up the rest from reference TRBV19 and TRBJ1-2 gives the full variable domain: DGGITQSPKYLFRKEGQNVTLSCEQNLNHDAMYWYRQDPGQGLRLIYYSQIVNDFQKGDIAEGYSVSREKKESFPLTVTSAQKNPTAFYLCASSTRGTNYGYTFGSGTRLTVV.

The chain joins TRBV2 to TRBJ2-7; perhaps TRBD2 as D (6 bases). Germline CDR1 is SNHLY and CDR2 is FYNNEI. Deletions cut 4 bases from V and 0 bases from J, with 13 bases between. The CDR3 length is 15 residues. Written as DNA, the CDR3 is TGTGCCAGCAGTGGGGCGGGACGGAGCTCCTACGAGCAGTACTTC. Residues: CASSGAGRSSYEQYF. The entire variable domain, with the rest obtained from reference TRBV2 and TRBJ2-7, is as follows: EPEVTQTPSHQVTQMGQEVILRCVPISNHLYFYWYRQILGQKVEFLVSFYNNEISEKSEIFDDQFSVERPDGSNFTLKIRSTKLEDSAMYFCASSGAGRSSYEQYFGPGTRLTVT.

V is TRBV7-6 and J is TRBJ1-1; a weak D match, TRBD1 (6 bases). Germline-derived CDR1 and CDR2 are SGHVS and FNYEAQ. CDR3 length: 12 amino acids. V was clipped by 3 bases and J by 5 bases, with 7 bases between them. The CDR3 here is CASSFTGTEAFF. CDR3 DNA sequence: TGTGCCAGCAGCTTCACAGGGACTGAAGCTTTCTTT.

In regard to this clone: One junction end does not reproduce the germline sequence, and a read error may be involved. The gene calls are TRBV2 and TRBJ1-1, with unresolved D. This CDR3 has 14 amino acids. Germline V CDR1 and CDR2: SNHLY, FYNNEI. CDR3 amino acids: CASREGLGRAEAFF. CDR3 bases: TGTGCCAGCAGGGAAGGGTTAGGGAGGGCTGAAGCTTTCTTT.

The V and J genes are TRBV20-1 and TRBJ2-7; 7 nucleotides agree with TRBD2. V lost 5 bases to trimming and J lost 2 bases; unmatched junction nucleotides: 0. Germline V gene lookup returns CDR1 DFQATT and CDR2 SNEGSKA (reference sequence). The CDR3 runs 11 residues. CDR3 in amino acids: CSAGGAYEQYF. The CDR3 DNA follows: TGCAGTGCTGGGGGGGCCTACGAGCAGTACTTC.

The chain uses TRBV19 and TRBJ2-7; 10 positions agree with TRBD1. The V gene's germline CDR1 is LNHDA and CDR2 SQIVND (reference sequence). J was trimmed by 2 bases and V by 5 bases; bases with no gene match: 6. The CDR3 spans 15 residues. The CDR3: CASSRTGGRTYEQYF. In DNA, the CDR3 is TGTGCCAGTAGTCGGACAGGGGGTCGGACCTACGAGCAGTACTTC.

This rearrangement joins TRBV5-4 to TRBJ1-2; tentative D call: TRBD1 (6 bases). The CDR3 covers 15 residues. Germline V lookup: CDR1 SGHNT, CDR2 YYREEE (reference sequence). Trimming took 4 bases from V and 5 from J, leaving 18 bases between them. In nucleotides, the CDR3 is TGTGCCAGCAGCGGTAGACAGGAAGTTCGGTATGGCTACACCTTC. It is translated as CASSGRQEVRYGYTF. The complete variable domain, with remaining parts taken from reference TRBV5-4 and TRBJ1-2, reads ETGVTQSPTHLIKTRGQQVTLRCSSQSGHNTVSWYQQALGQGPQFIFQYYREEENGRGNFPPRFSGLQFPNYSSELNVNALELDDSALYLCASSGRQEVRYGYTFGSGTRLTVV.

The DNA for the CDR3 is TGTGCCAGTAGTGTTACCGGACAGGGGAATAGTAGAGTTCGCCCCCAGCATTTT. It yields the protein CASSVTGQGNSRVRPQHF. The V gene is TRBV19, the J gene TRBJ1-5; 9 nucleotides match TRBD1. The length of the CDR3 is 18 residues. Germline V gene data show CDR1 as LNHDA and CDR2 as SQIVND (reference sequence). The V segment lost 5 bases and the J segment 10 bases; nucleotides outside the gene matches: 21.

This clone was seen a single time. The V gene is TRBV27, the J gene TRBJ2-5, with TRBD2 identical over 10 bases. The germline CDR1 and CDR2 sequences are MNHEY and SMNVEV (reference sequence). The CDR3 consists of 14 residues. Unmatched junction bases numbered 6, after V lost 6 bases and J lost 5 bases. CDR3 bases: TGTGCCAGCAGAGGGGGACTAGCGACCGAGACCCAGTACTTC. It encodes CASRGGLATETQYF.